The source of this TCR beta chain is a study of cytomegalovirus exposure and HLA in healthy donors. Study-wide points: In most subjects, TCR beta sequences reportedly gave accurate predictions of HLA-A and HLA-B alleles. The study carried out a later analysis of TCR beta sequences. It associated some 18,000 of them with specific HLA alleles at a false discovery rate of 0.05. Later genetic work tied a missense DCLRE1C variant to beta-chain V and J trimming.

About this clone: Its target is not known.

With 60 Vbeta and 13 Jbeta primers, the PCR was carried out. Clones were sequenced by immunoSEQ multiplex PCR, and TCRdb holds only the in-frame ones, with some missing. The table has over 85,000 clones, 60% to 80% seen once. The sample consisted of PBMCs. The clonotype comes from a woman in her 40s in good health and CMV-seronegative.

CDR3 protein: CASRAPGGDSPLHF. Here the CDR3 DNA reads TGTGCCAGCAGAGCCCCGGGGGGGGATTCACCCCTCCACTTT. The rearrangement joins TRBV28 to TRBJ1-6, with D possibly being TRBD1 (5 bases). Trimming stripped 6 bases from V and 8 bases from J, with 14 bases between. CDR3 length: 14 residues. Germline CDR1 MDHEN, CDR2 SYDVKM.